A single T cell receptor (beta chain) is shown here with its context. Its antigen is unknown. Here immunoSEQ multiplex PCR was the method, and the copy in TCRdb shows in-frame clones only, minus some. The top ten hold 3.5% to 4% of the sample, which has approximately 60,000 clones, around 83% seen once. With 10 bases removed from V and 3 bases from J, the gap between germline ends came to 21 bases. The CDR3 has 15 amino acids. The germline V gene has CDR1 SGHRS and CDR2 YFSETQ. The time point: week 47, end of study. The study gave 300 ug of mutant IDH1 20-mer peptide per vaccine dose, with topical imiquimod. The source of the sample is a study of a mutant IDH1 vaccine in newly diagnosed glioma.

The source was PBMCs, collected from a glioma patient whose treatment included an IDH1 peptide vaccine. The source of this sequence is a man aged 25 to 40 with glioma. The chain uses TRBV5-1 and TRBJ2-3; D is unclear. Here the CDR3 reads CAGPPAAMGTDTQYF. For the CDR3, the DNA is TGCGCCGGACCACCTGCCGCGATGGGGACAGATACGCAGTATTTT.